This T cell receptor (beta chain) was obtained from a study of post-analysis software for immune sequencing data (dated by TCRdb to between 2014 and 2017). With regard to the full study: Disease courses on record covered relapsing-remitting, secondary progressive and progressive-relapsing multiple sclerosis, though some patients had no subtype annotation. The patient repertoires were compared against more than 10 previously published healthy control repertoires obtained from donors aged roughly 6 to 25 years. A subset of samples was prepared in parallel using single-end sample barcoding, then pooled and co-amplified after Illumina adapter ligation.

Note on this clonotype: Its antigen is not yet known. No much larger clonotype is one base removed from it; base qualities were not supplied.

The CDR3 holds 17 amino acids from the cysteine to the phenylalanine. Only CDR3 DNA is held: 51 bases, read in frame from base 1. V is pared back by 3 bases and J by 0 bases, with 15 bases lying between the germline termini. CDR1 KGHSH and CDR2 LQKENI are derived from the germline V gene. On the study overall, not on this receptor specifically: The multiple sclerosis patient group was slightly younger than the control group. Normalized Chao1 diversity was significantly lower in multiple sclerosis patients than controls, suggesting substantial peripheral T-cell clonal expansion. Direct clustering with F measure showed strong co-clustering of samples prepared in the same batch, prompting a batch-effect correction. A handful of TRBV segments, including TRBV5-6, TRBV5-1 and TRBV20-1, were significantly more frequent in patients than controls.

The library was produced with PCR. The sample was run on an Illumina HiSeq 2500. Unique molecular identifiers were incorporated into TCR beta cDNA libraries to reduce PCR and sequencing biases. Roughly 0.5 million cDNA molecules were obtained per 1 to 10 million input T cells, so each molecule approximated one T cell. Patient libraries were prepared and sequenced with the same protocol used for the earlier healthy control dataset. Within a given batch, samples were prepared together, multiplexed and sequenced on the same HiSeq lane. From the authors' description of their analysis: MIGEC handled the raw barcoded reads, throwing out single-read molecular identifier groups before consensus assembly and CDR3 extraction. Clonotype tables were post-analysed with VDJtools, and diversity was normalized by down-sampling all datasets to the smallest sample size. To correct batch-related cross-sample contamination, repertoire overlap clustering matched CDR3 amino acid sequences but not nucleotide sequences. Starting from the raw public reads, TCRdb applied fastp trimming at Q25, assembled clones with MiXCR and retained in-frame beta chains. Merged by CDR3 protein, the rows form single entries marked with the most common genes and DNA. The V and J calls were not made by the authors but by TCRdb's processing. The sample records 820,000 or so distinct CDR3 sequences, about 53% of which are singletons. The top ten clonotypes cover about 4.5% of the sample.

To demonstrate the VDJtools post-analysis software, the study profiled TCR beta repertoires from the peripheral blood of 10 to 15 young patients with multiple sclerosis. The multiple sclerosis patients were children and adolescents between about 6 and 16 years of age. The sequencing sample was made of blood. The rearrangement combines TRBV18 with TRBJ2-1; no D gene can be assigned with confidence. The source of this sequence is a girl between 10 and 17 years old with multiple sclerosis. At the DNA level, the sequence is TGTGCCAGCTCACCCTCGCTACTACTGAGCTCCTACAATGAGCAGTTCTTC. It translates to CASSPSLLLSSYNEQFF.